These 2 T cell receptor beta chains were sequenced from one sample in a study of blood T cell repertoires in COVID-19. The repertoire was sequenced with immunoSEQ multiplex PCR; TCRdb's copy has only in-frame clones and lacks some. The data show 290,000 or so clones, 91% seen once. Input material: peripheral blood. The receptors stem from a woman in her thirties with COVID-19, enrolled during active disease.

The chain couples TRBV9 to TRBJ2-3; 13 bases agree with TRBD2. V lost 6 bases, J lost 5 bases, and 9 bases stayed unmatched. Germline CDR1 and CDR2: SGDLS and YYNGEE. This CDR3 has 16 residues. The CDR3 sequence is CASTKGLAGVVDTQYF. CDR3 bases: TGTGCCAGCACCAAAGGACTAGCGGGAGTCGTAGATACGCAGTATTTT.

V and J are TRBV9 and TRBJ1-2; 9 nucleotides agree with TRBD1. Germline loops: CDR1 SGDLS, CDR2 YYNGEE. CDR3 length: 18 amino acids. With 4 bases clipped from V and 3 bases from J, the junction kept 16 bases outside the gene matches. The CDR3: CASSPQSGQGKGYYGYTF. The CDR3, as DNA: TGTGCCAGCAGCCCCCAGTCGGGACAGGGTAAGGGATACTATGGCTACACCTTC.